The rows below give T cell receptor beta chains drawn from one sample of a study of T-cell reconstitution after alpha-beta-depleted transplantation in children. In TCRdb, the PCR reads were re-called with MiXCR into one record per CDR3 protein. This table holds some 600,000 distinct CDR3 sequences, over 10% found once. The material was PBMCs, mostly from graft donor cells, obtained 360 days after TCRalphabeta/CD19-depleted stem cell transplant. The receptors derive from a male patient between 5 and 17 years old who had a stem cell transplant for acute myeloid leukemia, so the T cells may come from the graft donor. Each CDR3 is given with its conserved first and last residue. The order of the fields is J gene, V gene, CDR3 protein.

TRBJ2-7 | TRBV4-3 | CASSQVAGDEQYF
TRBJ1-4 | TRBV7-9 | CASSSQQGLFF
TRBJ2-1 | TRBV28 | CASSPRDLYPPGPFF
TRBJ2-7 | TRBV20-1 | CSAGPLLAGGGEQYF
TRBJ2-2 | TRBV6-5 | CASSSYAGTKKSGELFF
TRBJ2-1 | TRBV5-1 | CASGRGGLPNSYNEQFF
TRBJ2-3 | TRBV5-1 | CASSIKGTPKGAGGSTDTQYF
TRBJ2-7 | TRBV18 | CASSSRGGSYEQYF
TRBJ1-5 | TRBV6-4 | CASSPRGPDRLYEPQHF
TRBJ2-5 | TRBV11-1 | CASSWRGQETQYF
TRBJ2-1 | TRBV3-1 | CASSQDLDRTSKFF
TRBJ1-5 | TRBV28 | CASSFRWGRGNQPQHF
TRBJ2-2 | TRBV20-1 | CSARDRVPGELFF
TRBJ2-1 | TRBV9 | CASSALAGEAGEQFF
TRBJ2-1 | TRBV12-3/TRBV12-4 | CASRIWGGSYNEQFF